This TCR beta chain was identified during a study of T cells after yellow fever vaccination. Study-level results: The study re-detected most primary-vaccination clones after the booster (approximately 96% CD4, roughly 90% CD8). Peaking on day 5 versus 15, the secondary response was faster but weaker.

V lost 6 bases, J lost 0 bases, and 3 bases stayed unmatched. The V gene's germline CDR1 is LGHNA and CDR2 YNFKEQ. The CDR3 has 15 amino acids. A universal primer site and UMIs were added as TCR cDNA was made by 5'RACE template switching. TCRdb re-derived calls from the 5' RACE reads in MiXCR, one entry per CDR3 protein. This table has a few hundred thousand distinct CDR3 sequences, about 19% appearing once. Details on this clonotype: The antigen is undetermined.

The chain has TRBV4-2 and TRBJ2-1; TRBD2 aligns across 9 bases. This TCR came from a man aged 18 to 30 who received the YFV17D yellow fever vaccine. The specimen comprised PBMCs, sampled before the yellow fever booster vaccination. CDR3 sequence (DNA): TGTGCCAGCAGGGTAGCGGGGGCCTCCTACAATGAGCAGTTCTTC. This encodes CASRVAGASYNEQFF.